This T cell receptor (beta chain) is from a study of OX40 agonist ivuxolimab in advanced cancers. This CDR3 has 15 amino acids. Trimming removed 1 base from V and 4 bases from J, with 14 bases in between. The germline gives CDR1 SGHTA, CDR2 FQGTGA. The table lists this clone with a few counts. The antigen is unknown. Clones were read by immunoSEQ multiplex PCR, and TCRdb kept only the in-frame ones, dropping some. Found here are tens of thousands of clones, approximately 86% of them singletons; the top ten hold around 0.6%. General study results and limits: CD4+ T cells averaged fewer expanded clones than CD8+ T cells.

Sequenced material: CD4+ or CD8+ T cells sorted from blood, taken in a trial of the OX40 agonist ivuxolimab. This chain joins TRBV7-3 and TRBJ2-7; tentatively, D is TRBD1 (7 bases). The TCR originated in an adult with an advanced solid tumor such as melanoma, head and neck, liver or kidney cancer. The CDR3 sequence is CASSLNRGAGYEQYF. CDR3 sequence (DNA): TGTGCCAGCAGCTTAAACAGGGGCGCGGGGTACGAGCAGTACTTC.